This T cell receptor (beta chain) was captured by sequencing in a study of cytomegalovirus exposure and HLA in healthy donors. The PCR contained 60 Vbeta and 13 Jbeta primers. Profiling relied on immunoSEQ multiplex PCR, and the TCRdb table lists in-frame clones only, not all of them. The table records 110,000 to 150,000 clones, around 80% of them present only once. Study-level findings and limits: The study labeled 150 to 200 TCR beta chains cytomegalovirus-associated. Earlier findings revealed that most TCR beta V segments proved productive either about 90% or about 30% of the time.

This CDR3 region has 11 residues. Germline-derived CDR1 and CDR2 are GTSNPN and SVGIG (reference sequence). Remarks on this clone: Its antigen is as yet unknown.

At sampling all donors were nominally healthy, likely with unrecorded immune exposures. The rearrangement joins TRBV30 to TRBJ1-2; 9 nucleotides align to TRBD1. The receptor was derived from a young man in good health and CMV-seropositive. Sequenced sample: PBMCs. CDR3 DNA: TGTTCCCGGGACAGGGTCAATGGCTACACCTTC. This translates into CSRDRVNGYTF.